This T cell receptor beta chain comes out of a study of regulatory T cells in long-lasting Graves disease. Study-wide context: Patients with persistent Graves' disease had over 5 years of antithyroid drugs and persistent TSH receptor antibodies.

CDR3 length: 17 residues. The V and J ends lost 5 bases and 6 bases, in that order; junction bases with no gene match: 21. Germline loops: CDR1 DFQATT, CDR2 SNEGSKA (reference sequence). Time point of the sample: persistent/refractory GD, antithyroid drugs over 5 years with positive TRAb. The TCR library used RNA extracted from PBMCs. Arm-PCR of CDR3 regions with iRepertoire HTBI primers generated TCR beta libraries. TCRdb independently ran MiXCR on the multiplex PCR reads; one entry per CDR3 protein. The table has around 460,000 distinct CDR3 sequences, under 25% seen once. The source of this sequence is a female donor with Graves disease. The chain carries TRBV20-1 and TRBJ1-2, with 7 bases matching TRBD1. Source: peripheral blood mononuclear cells (PBMCs), taken when the disease was refractory, from a patient treated with antithyroid drugs. The CDR3 here is CSAEANRWDSRKDGYTF. The CDR3, as DNA: TGCAGTGCTGAAGCCAACCGGTGGGACAGTCGCAAGGATGGCTACACCTTC.